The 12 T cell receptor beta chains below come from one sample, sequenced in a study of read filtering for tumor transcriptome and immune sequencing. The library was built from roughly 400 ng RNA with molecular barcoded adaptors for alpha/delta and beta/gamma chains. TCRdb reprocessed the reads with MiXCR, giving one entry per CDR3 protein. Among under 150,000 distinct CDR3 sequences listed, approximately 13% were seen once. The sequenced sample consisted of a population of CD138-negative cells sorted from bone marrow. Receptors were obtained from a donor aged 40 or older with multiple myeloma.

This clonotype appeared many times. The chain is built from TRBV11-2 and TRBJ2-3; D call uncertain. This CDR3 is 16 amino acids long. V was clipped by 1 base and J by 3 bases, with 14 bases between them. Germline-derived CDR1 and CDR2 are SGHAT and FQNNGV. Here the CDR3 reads CASSLGPMGSTDTQYF. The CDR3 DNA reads TGTGCCAGCAGCTTAGGCCCCATGGGTAGTACAGATACGCAGTATTTT.

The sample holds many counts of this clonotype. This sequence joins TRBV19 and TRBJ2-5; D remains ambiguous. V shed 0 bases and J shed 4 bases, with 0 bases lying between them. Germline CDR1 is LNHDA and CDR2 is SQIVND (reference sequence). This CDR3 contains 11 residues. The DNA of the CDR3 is TGTGCCAGTAGTATAGAAGAGACCCAGTACTTC. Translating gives CASSIEETQYF. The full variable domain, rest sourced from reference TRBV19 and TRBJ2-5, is DGGITQSPKYLFRKEGQNVTLSCEQNLNHDAMYWYRQDPGQGLRLIYYSQIVNDFQKGDIAEGYSVSREKKESFPLTVTSAQKNPTAFYLCASSIEETQYFGPGTRLLVL.

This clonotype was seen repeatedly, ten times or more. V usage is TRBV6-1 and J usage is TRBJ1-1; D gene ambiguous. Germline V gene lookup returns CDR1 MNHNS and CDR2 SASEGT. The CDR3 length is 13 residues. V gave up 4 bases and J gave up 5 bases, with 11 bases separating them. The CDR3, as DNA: TGTGCCAGCAGTGTAGTCCGGGGAACTGAAGCTTTCTTT. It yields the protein CASSVVRGTEAFF.

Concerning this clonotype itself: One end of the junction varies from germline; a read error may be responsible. CDR3 sequence reads: CASNLGYRQETQYF. The CDR3 nucleotides are TGTGCCAGCAACTTAGGATATCGGCAAGAGACCCAGTACTTC. The chain couples TRBV11-2 to TRBJ2-5; D is unresolved. The CDR3 has 14 residues. Per the germline V gene, CDR1 is SGHAT and CDR2 is FQNNGV.

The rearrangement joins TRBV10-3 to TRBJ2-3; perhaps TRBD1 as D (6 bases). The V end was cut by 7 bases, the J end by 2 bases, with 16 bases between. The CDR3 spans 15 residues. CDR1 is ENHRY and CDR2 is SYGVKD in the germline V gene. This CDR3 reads CAITSRTENTDTQYF. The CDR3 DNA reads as TGTGCCATCACTTCAAGGACAGAGAACACAGATACGCAGTATTTT.

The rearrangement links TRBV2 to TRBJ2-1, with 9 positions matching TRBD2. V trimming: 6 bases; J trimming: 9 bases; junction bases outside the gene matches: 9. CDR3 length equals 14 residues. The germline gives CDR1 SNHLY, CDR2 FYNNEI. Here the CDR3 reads CASSYGLASLEQFF. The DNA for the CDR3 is TGTGCCAGCAGCTACGGACTAGCGTCTCTTGAGCAGTTCTTC.

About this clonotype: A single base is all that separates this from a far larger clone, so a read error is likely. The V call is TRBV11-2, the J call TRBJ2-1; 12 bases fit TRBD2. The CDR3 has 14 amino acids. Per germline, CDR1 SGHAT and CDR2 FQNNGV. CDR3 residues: CASSLGLAGNGQFF. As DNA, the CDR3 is TGTGCCAGCAGCCTCGGACTAGCGGGGAATGGGCAGTTCTTC. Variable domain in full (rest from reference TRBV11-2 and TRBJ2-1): EAGVAQSPRYKIIEKRQSVAFWCNPISGHATLYWYQQILGQGPKLLIQFQNNGVVDDSQLPKDRFSAERLKGVDSTLKIQPAKLEDSAVYLCASSLGLAGNGQFFGPGTRLTVL.

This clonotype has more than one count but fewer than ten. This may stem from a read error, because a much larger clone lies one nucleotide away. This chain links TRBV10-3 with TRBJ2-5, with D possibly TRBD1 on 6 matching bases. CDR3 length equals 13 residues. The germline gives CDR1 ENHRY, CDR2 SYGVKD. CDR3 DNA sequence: TGTGCCATCAGCGCGGACAGACAAGGGACCCAGTACTTC. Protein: CAISADRQGTQYF.

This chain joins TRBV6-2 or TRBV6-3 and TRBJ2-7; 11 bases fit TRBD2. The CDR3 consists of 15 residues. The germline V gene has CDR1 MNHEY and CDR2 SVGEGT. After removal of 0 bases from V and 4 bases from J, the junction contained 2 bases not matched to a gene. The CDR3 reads CASSYSTSGDYEQYF. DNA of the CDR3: TGTGCCAGCAGTTACTCGACTAGCGGGGATTACGAGCAGTACTTC.

The CDR3 DNA is TGTGCCAGCAGCCTTCTGGACCGCTCGATTAACTATGGCTACACCTTC. Amino acids: CASSLLDRSINYGYTF. The J gene is TRBJ1-2, the V gene TRBV14; no clear D. V was clipped by 4 bases and J by 1 base, with 16 bases between them. The germline V gene has CDR1 SGHDN and CDR2 FVKESK. This CDR3 has 16 residues.

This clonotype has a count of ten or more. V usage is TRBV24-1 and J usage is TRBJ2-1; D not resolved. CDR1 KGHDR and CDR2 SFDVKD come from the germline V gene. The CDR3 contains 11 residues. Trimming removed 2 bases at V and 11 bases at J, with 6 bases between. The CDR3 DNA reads TGTGCCACCAGTGATTGGTCTAAGCAGTTCTTC. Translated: CATSDWSKQFF.

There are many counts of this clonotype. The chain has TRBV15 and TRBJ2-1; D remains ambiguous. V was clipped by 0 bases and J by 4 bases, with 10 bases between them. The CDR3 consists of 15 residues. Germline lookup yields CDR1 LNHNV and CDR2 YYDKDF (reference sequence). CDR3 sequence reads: CATSRDYYSYNEQFF. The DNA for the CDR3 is TGTGCCACCAGCAGAGATTATTACAGTTACAATGAGCAGTTCTTC.